This T cell receptor (beta chain) derives from a study of cytomegalovirus exposure and HLA in healthy donors. The PCR used 60 Vbeta and 13 Jbeta primers. Sequencing was performed with immunoSEQ multiplex PCR; in TCRdb, only in-frame clones are kept and a portion is missing. The sample lists about 130,000 clones; 64% were seen once. The CDR3 has 13 residues. J lost 6 bases, V lost 4 bases, and 5 bases had no gene match. Germline V CDR1 and CDR2: SGDLS, YYNGEE. The sequenced material came from PBMCs. The receptor was isolated from a woman aged 40 to 50 in good health and CMV-seronegative. This chain uses TRBV9 with TRBJ2-5; 8 bases fit TRBD1. The CDR3 is CASSYRGEKTQYF. CDR3 bases: TGTGCCAGCAGCTACAGGGGGGAGAAGACCCAGTACTTC.